This T cell receptor beta chain came from a study of CD8+ T cells in alopecia areata. On this clone itself: Its antigen is currently unknown.

Findings and caveats of the study: Scalp clonality and expanded CD8+ clones among the top 100 were significantly decreased by tofacitinib. Uncertain still, given a single nonresponder, is whether baseline CD8+ expansion links to response. Scalp and blood retained many expanded lesional clones during tofacitinib.

Described treatment: oral pan-JAK inhibitor, 5-10 mg twice daily. Alopecia areata patients provided lesional scalp punch biopsies and peripheral blood, both collected for the study. Extraction and reverse transcription of RNA yielded cDNA as the sequencing template. Sequencing was performed with immunoSEQ multiplex PCR; in TCRdb, only in-frame clones are kept and a portion is missing. Among 95,000 to 150,000 clones listed, 60% to 65% were seen once. Germline-derived CDR1 and CDR2 are SNHLY and FYNNEI. V was trimmed by 3 bases and J by 2 bases, leaving 6 bases between them. CDR3 size: 13 residues. The V and J genes are TRBV2 and TRBJ2-3; a weak D match, TRBD1 (5 bases). The specimen was CD4+ T cells sorted from blood, collected at week 4, from a patient treated with tofacitinib. This clonotype was sampled from a human donor with alopecia areata. In DNA, the CDR3 is TGTGCCAGCAGTGACAGGGACACAGATACGCAGTATTTT. Translated, it gives CASSDRDTDTQYF.